This T cell receptor (beta chain) was captured in a study of shared clonotypes between healthy human individuals. Study-wide findings and caveats: Among several donors, approximately 5% of naive CD4 clonotypes were found in common. Richness estimates generally favored naive over memory subsets. The low donor count limited represented genetic and exposure-history diversity.

Only a few counts were recorded for this clone. Its specificity is not known. Other DNA sequences in this specimen translate into the identical CDR3. Germline values: CDR1 SGDLS, CDR2 YYNGEE. V was trimmed by 3 bases and J by 2 bases, leaving 11 bases between them. The CDR3 is made up of 14 amino acids. In the authors' workflow: Filtering differed because ImmunoSEQ produced junction-only sequences that carried no quality scores. Libraries were prepared by immunoSEQ multiplex PCR; TCRdb keeps only in-frame clonotypes and omits some of them. That table furnishes V, J and clone size, whereas the DNA furnished D and trimming. Of roughly 2,000,000 clones detected, about 94% appear once; the ten largest clones hold approximately 1.6%. Positively selected for CCR7, the CD45RO-negative cells used as naive CD8 cells excluded terminally differentiated effector memory CD45RA+ cells.

The source material was naive CD8+ T cells from PBMCs. This clonotype was obtained from a man aged 18 to 35 in good health. Some clones in this sample may be carry-over from other donors' samples. The chain carries TRBV9 and TRBJ1-1; perhaps TRBD1 as D (6 bases). The CDR3 protein is CASSARGGNTEAFF. The DNA of the CDR3 is TGTGCCAGCAGCGCAAGGGGGGGCAACACTGAAGCTTTCTTT. The whole variable domain, remainder taken from reference TRBV9 and TRBJ1-1, is DSGVTQTPKHLITATGQRVTLRCSPRSGDLSVYWYQQSLDQGLQFLIQYYNGEERAKGNILERFSAQQFPDLHSELNLSSLELGDSALYFCASSARGGNTEAFFGQGTRLTVV.